What follows are 14 T cell receptor beta chains derived from one specimen sequenced in a study of blood T cells in healthy people across ages. A second roughly 7 to 11 cycle PCR used barcoded and J-beta primers. TCRdb analysed the 5' RACE reads with MiXCR anew, one entry per CDR3 protein. The sample yields over a million distinct CDR3 sequences, almost 60% seen once. What was sequenced was blood. Every receptor here comes from a man between 18 and 35 years old in good health.

The chain joins TRBV4-3 to TRBJ1-2; D is uncertain. This CDR3 is built from 16 residues. V shed 0 bases and J shed 0 bases, with 11 bases lying between them. Germline V lookup: CDR1 LGHNA, CDR2 YSLEER. DNA of the CDR3: TGCGCCAGCAGCCAAGATTGGGGTGGAGCTAACTATGGCTACACCTTC. Protein sequence: CASSQDWGGANYGYTF.

This clonotype has a single count. V usage is TRBV29-1 and J usage is TRBJ1-2, with 8 positions matching TRBD1. CDR1 and CDR2 (germline): SQVTM, ANQGSEA. The V gene end was trimmed by 4 bases and the J gene end by 2 bases; junction bases not matched to a gene: 6. The CDR3 contains 14 residues. The CDR3 reads CSVVSDRENYGYTF. Written as DNA, the CDR3 is TGCAGCGTTGTCTCGGACAGGGAGAACTATGGCTACACCTTC.

This clonotype was seen only a few times. DNA of the CDR3: TGTGCCAGCAATATCGGACCGACTAACTATGGCTACACCTTC. This encodes CASNIGPTNYGYTF. The J gene is TRBJ1-2, the V gene TRBV27, with unresolved D. The CDR3 runs to 14 residues. The V end lost 7 bases, the J end lost 0 bases, and 12 bases lay between the germline ends. From germline, CDR1 is MNHEY and CDR2 SMNVEV (reference sequence).

The genes are TRBV5-1 and TRBJ2-1; D is unclear. Per germline, CDR1 SGHRS and CDR2 YFSETQ. The CDR3 has 15 residues. The germline V and J ends were trimmed by 0 bases and 8 bases, with 15 bases remaining between them. The CDR3 DNA sequence: TGCGCCAGCAGCTTGGCATCCAAGCTAGGCGATGAGCAGTTCTTC. This gives the protein CASSLASKLGDEQFF.

V usage is TRBV12-3 or TRBV12-4 and J usage is TRBJ1-1, with a tentative D call TRBD1 (5 bases). The CDR3 covers 14 residues. Trimming cost V 7 bases and J 5 bases, with 17 bases left between them. The CDR3 DNA reads TGTGCCAGCACCGTGACAGATCTGGGGACTGAAGCTTTCTTT. Protein: CASTVTDLGTEAFF.

This clonotype was counted between two and nine times. The J gene is TRBJ1-1, the V gene TRBV29-1, with no clear D. In germline, CDR1 is SQVTM, CDR2 ANQGSEA. The CDR3 spans 11 residues. V dropped 5 bases and J dropped 9 bases, with 13 bases sitting between them. In DNA form, the CDR3 reads TGCAGCGTTTACGCGGATTACAAAGCTTTCTTT. Translation gives CSVYADYKAFF.

V and J are TRBV4-1 and TRBJ2-3; D is ambiguous. Trimming stripped 0 bases from V and 0 bases from J, with 13 bases between. The CDR3 contains 17 residues. Germline V CDR1 and CDR2: MGHRA, YSYEKL. CDR3 amino acids: CASSQEPQSTSTDTQYF. The CDR3 DNA reads TGCGCCAGCAGCCAAGAACCACAGTCCACTAGCACAGATACGCAGTATTTT.

The DNA of the CDR3 is TGTGCCAGCAGTTTCTCCGGATATAGCAATCAGCCCCAGCATTTT. Residues: CASSFSGYSNQPQHF. The chain combines TRBV27 with TRBJ1-5; no clear D. Per the germline V gene, CDR1 is MNHEY and CDR2 is SMNVEV (reference sequence). This CDR3 has 15 amino acids. The V end was cut by 3 bases, the J end by 0 bases, with 9 bases between.

The rearrangement links TRBV27 to TRBJ2-4, with a possible D match to TRBD2 (6 bases). The J call may be incorrect, as the DNA end agrees better with TRBJ2-7. Germline V gene lookup returns CDR1 MNHEY and CDR2 SMNVEV (reference sequence). The CDR3 consists of 17 residues. The CDR3 DNA follows: TGTGCCAGCAGACCCCCTCAGGCGGGACGGAATTCCTACGAGCAGTACTTC. Its translation is CASRPPQAGRNSYEQYF.

In this sample, this clonotype turned up a few times. The chain has TRBV7-9 and TRBJ1-6; no definite D call. The CDR3 is 11 amino acids. CDR1 is SEHNR, CDR2 FQNEAQ, per germline (reference sequence). V gave up 5 bases and J gave up 15 bases, with 11 bases separating them. The CDR3 protein is CASSQVGVLHF. CDR3 bases: TGTGCCAGCAGCCAAGTCGGAGTCCTCCACTTT.

This clonotype was recorded only once. This sequence joins TRBV5-5 and TRBJ1-4, with a weak D call TRBD1 (5 bases). CDR3 length: 14 amino acids. The V end was cut by 1 base, the J end by 5 bases, with 9 bases between. In germline, CDR1 is SGHKS, CDR2 YYEKEE (reference sequence). The CDR3 loop is CASSLRQINEKLFF. The CDR3 coding sequence is TGTGCCAGCAGCTTGAGACAGATAAATGAAAAACTGTTTTTT.

In this sample, this clonotype turned up a few times. The chain employs TRBV29-1 and TRBJ2-1; 16 bases align to TRBD2. The germline V gene has CDR1 SQVTM and CDR2 ANQGSEA. The CDR3 is 15 amino acids. V lost 6 bases, J lost 7 bases, and 6 bases stayed unmatched. CDR3 nucleotides: TGCAGCGTCCTAGGGACTAGCGGGGGGGAGAATGAGCAGTTCTTC. Protein: CSVLGTSGGENEQFF.

This clonotype was seen more than once but under ten times. The V call is TRBV6-5, the J call TRBJ2-1; 7 bases agree with TRBD2. The CDR3 extends over 18 amino acids. V shed 2 bases and J 0 bases; nucleotides not matched to a gene: 10. The germline gives CDR1 MNHEY, CDR2 SVGAGI. The CDR3 is CASSYDPSGPSSYNEQFF. CDR3 coding DNA: TGTGCCAGCAGTTACGACCCTAGCGGACCGAGCTCCTACAATGAGCAGTTCTTC.

The gene calls are TRBV12-3 or TRBV12-4 and TRBJ2-4, with TRBD2 matching over 12 bases. The CDR3 runs to 17 residues. V shed 2 bases, J shed 9 bases, and the junction held 11 bases outside the gene matches. The CDR3 spells CASSLTASGGELGIQYF. For the CDR3, the DNA is TGTGCCAGCAGTTTAACCGCTAGCGGGGGGGAGTTAGGCATTCAGTACTTC.